The table lists the clone carrying this T cell receptor (beta chain) with a few counts. Its antigen is not identified. Together with a sample-barcoded 5' primer, a J-beta primer mix was included in a second PCR lasting roughly 6 to 12 cycles. Carrying 12 random nucleotides, a template-switch adaptor labeled each individual cDNA molecule. TCRdb used MiXCR to reprocess the 5' RACE reads, holding one entry per CDR3 protein. The sample holds approximately 1,700,000 distinct CDR3 sequences, roughly two fifths seen once. The sample is drawn from a study of blood T cells in healthy people across ages. Overall study results and limits: Estimates drawn from one million T cells were deemed to understate diversity. Naive T cell percentage strongly correlated with TCR beta diversity.

This TCR was sampled from a human donor in good health. Sequencing input: blood.

The CDR3 here is CATSRDSGGLPQFF. The CDR3 DNA reads TGTGCCACCAGCAGAGATAGCGGGGGGCTACCGCAGTTCTTC. The chain combines TRBV15 with TRBJ2-1; 10 nucleotides align to TRBD2. This CDR3 region has 14 residues. The junction had 5 bases not matched to a gene; V was cut back by 0 bases and J by 12 bases. The germline V gene encodes CDR1 LNHNV and CDR2 YYDKDF (reference sequence).